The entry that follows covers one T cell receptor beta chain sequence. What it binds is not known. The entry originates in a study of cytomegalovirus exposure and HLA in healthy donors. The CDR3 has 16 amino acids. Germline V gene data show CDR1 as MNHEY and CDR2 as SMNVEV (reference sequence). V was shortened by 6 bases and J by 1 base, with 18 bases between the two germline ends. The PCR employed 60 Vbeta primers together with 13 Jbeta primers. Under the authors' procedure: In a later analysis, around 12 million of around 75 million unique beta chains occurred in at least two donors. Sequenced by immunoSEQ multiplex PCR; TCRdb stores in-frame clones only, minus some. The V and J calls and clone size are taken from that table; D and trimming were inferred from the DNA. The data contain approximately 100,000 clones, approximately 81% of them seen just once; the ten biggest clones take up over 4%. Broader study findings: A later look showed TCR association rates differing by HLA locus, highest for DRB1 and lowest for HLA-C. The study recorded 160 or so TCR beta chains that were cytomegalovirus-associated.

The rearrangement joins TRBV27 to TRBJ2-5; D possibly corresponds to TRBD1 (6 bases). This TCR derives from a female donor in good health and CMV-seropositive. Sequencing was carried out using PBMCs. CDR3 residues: CASSPRGSWFQETQYF. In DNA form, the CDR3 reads TGTGCCAGCAGCCCCAGGGGTTCCTGGTTCCAAGAGACCCAGTACTTC.